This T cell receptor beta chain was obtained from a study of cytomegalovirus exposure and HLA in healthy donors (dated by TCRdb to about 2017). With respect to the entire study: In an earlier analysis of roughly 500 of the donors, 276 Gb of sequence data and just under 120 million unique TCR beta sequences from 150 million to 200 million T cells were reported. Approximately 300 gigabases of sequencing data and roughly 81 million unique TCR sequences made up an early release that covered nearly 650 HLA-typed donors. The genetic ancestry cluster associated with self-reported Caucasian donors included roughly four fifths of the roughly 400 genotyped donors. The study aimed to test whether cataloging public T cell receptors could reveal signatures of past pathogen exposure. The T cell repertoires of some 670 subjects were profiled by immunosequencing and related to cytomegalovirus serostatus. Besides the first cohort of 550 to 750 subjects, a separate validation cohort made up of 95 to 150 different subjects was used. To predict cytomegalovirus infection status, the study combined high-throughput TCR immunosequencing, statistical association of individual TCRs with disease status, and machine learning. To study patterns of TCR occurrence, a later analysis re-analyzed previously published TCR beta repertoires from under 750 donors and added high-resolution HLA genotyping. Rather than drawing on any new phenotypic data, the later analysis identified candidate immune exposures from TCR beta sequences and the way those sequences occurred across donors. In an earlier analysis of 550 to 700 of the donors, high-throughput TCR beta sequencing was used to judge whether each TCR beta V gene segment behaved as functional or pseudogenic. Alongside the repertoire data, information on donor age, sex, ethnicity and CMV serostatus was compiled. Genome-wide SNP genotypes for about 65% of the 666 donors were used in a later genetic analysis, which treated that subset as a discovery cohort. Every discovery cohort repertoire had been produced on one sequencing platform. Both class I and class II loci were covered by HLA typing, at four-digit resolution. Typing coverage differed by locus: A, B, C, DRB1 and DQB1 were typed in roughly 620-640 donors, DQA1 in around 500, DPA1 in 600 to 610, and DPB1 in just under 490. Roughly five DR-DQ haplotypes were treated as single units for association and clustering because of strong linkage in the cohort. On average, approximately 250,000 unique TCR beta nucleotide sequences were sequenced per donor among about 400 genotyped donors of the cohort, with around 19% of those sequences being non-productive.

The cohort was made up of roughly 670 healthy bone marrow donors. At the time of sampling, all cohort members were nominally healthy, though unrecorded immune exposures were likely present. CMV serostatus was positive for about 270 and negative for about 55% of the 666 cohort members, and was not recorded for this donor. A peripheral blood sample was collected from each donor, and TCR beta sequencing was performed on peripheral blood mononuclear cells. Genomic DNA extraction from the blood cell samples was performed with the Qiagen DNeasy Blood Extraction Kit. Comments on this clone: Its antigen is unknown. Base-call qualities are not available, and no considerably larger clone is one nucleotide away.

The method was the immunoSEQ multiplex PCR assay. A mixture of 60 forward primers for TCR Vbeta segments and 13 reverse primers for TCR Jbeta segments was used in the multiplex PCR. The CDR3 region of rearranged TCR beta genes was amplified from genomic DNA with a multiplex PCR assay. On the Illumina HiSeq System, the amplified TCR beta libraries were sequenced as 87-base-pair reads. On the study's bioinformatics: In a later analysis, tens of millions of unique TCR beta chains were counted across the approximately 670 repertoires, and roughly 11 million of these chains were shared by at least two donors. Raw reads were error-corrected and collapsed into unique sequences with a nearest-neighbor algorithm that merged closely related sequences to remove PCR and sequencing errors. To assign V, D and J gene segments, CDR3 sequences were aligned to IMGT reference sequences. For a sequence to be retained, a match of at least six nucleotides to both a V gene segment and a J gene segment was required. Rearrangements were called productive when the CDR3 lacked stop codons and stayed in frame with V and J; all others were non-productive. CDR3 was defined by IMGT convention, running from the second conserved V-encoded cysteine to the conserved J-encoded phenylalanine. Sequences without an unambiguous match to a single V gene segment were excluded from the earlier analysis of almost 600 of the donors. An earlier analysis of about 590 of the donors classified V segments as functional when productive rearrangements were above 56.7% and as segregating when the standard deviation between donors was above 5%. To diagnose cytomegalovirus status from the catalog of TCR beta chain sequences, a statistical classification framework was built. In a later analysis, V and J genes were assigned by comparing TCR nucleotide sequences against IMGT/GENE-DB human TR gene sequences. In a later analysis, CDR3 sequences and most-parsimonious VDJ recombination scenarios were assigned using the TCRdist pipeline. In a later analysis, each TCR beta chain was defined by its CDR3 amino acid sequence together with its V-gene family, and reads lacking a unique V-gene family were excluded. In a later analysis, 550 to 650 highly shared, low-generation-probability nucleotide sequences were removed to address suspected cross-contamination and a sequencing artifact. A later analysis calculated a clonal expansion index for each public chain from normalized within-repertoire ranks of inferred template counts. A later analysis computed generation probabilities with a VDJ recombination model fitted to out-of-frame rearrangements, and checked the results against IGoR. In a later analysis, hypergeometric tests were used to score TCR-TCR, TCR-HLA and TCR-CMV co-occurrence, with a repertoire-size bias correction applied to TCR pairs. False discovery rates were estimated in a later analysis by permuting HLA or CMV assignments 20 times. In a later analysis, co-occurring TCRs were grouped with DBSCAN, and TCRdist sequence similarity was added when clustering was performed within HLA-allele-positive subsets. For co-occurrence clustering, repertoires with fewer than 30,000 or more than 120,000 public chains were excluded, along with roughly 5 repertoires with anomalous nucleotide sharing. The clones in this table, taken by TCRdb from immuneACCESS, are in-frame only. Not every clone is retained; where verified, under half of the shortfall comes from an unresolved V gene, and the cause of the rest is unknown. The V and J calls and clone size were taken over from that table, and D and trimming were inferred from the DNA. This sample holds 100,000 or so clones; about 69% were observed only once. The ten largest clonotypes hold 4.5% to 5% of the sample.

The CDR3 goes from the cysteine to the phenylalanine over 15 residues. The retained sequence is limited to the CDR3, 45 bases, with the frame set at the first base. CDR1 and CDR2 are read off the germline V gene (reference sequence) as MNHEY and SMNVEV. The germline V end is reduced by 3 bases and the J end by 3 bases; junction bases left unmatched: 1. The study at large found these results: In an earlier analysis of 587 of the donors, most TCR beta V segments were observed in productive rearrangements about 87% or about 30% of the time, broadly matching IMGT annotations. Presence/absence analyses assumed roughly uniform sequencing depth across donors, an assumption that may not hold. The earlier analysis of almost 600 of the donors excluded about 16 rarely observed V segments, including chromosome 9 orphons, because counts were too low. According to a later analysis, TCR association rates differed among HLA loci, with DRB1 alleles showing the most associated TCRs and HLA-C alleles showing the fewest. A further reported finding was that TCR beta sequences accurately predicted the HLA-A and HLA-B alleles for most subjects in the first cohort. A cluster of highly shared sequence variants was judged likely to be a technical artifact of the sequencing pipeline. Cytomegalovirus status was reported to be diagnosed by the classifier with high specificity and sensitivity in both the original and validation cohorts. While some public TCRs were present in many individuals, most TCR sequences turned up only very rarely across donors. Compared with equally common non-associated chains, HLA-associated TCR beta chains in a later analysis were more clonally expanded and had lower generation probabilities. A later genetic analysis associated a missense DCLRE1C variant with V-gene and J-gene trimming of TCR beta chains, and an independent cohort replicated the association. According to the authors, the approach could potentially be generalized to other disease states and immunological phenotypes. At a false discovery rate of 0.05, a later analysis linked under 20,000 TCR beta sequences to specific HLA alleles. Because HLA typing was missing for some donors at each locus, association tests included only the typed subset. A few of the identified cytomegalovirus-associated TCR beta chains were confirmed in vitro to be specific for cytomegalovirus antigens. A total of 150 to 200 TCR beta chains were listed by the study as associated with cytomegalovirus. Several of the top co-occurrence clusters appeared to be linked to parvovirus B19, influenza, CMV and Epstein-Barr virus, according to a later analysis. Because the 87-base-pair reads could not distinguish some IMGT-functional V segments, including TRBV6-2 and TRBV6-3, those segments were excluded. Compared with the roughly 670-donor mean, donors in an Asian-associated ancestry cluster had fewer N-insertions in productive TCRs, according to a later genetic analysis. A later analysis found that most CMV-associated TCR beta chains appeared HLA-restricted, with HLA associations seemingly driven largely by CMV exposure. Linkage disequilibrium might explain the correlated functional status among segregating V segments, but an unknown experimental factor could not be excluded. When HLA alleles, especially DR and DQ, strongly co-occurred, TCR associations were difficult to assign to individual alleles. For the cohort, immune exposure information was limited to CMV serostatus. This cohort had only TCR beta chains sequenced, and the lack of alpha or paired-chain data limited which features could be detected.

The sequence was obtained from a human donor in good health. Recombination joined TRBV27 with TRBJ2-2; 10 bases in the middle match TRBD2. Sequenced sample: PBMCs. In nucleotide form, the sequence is TGTGCCAGCAGTTTCGGGACTAGCGACACCGGGGAGCTGTTTTTT. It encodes CASSFGTSDTGELFF.